This T cell receptor (beta chain) was captured in a study of cytomegalovirus exposure and HLA in healthy donors. In this sample, this clone turned up once. The antigen remains undetermined. Other DNA sequences in this specimen translate into the identical CDR3. Study results and caveats: TCR beta V- and J-gene trimming, according to a later analysis, was linked to a missense DCLRE1C variant.

This CDR3 spans 15 amino acids. V was clipped by 2 bases and J by 1 base, with 11 bases between them. Germline V gene data show CDR1 as KGHSH and CDR2 as LQKENI. It was with 60 Vbeta and 13 Jbeta primers that the PCR ran. The assay was immunoSEQ multiplex PCR, and TCRdb's table has in-frame clones only and misses some. The data show tens of thousands of clones, roughly 70% seen once. The TCR sequence derives from a woman in her forties or fifties in good health and CMV-seropositive. The sequencing input was PBMCs. The gene calls are TRBV18 and TRBJ2-5; a weak D match, TRBD2 (6 bases). DNA of the CDR3: TGTGCCAGCTCACCAGGAGGGACGGGCCAAGAGACCCAGTACTTC. It codes for CASSPGGTGQETQYF.